This TCR beta chain appears in the sequencing data of a study of T cells in narcolepsy. The assay was immunoSEQ multiplex PCR, and TCRdb's table has in-frame clones only and misses some. The data show 25,000 to 35,000 clones, with around four fifths seen just once and 0.9% to 1.2% held by the top ten. Of note for this clone: The sample carries other DNA sequences with the same CDR3.

Between the trimmed V and J ends, which lost 6 bases and 7 bases, there was a span of 12 bases. There are 11 residues in the CDR3. The germline V gene encodes CDR1 DFQATT and CDR2 SNEGSKA (reference sequence). The clonotype originates from a human donor with narcolepsy. The sequencing sample was made of CD45RA- memory CD4+ T cells from PBMCs. The chain has TRBV20-1 and TRBJ1-1; possibly TRBD1 for D (5 bases). CDR3 region: CSARDGIEAFF. The CDR3 bases are TGCAGTGCCCGGGACGGCATTGAAGCTTTCTTT.